This T cell receptor (beta chain) derives from a study of CD8+ T cells in alopecia areata. Background on the study: Patients took tofacitinib for 6 to 18 months, followed by 6 drug-free months. Study-wide results and limits: Links between baseline CD8+ expansion and response need larger treated cohorts.

The treatment is: oral pan-JAK inhibitor, 5-10 mg twice daily. Sequencing used cDNA as its template, made by extracting RNA and reverse transcribing it. Profiled with immunoSEQ multiplex PCR; TCRdb holds only in-frame clones, not every one. The sample records fewer than 250,000 clones, 50% to 70% being singletons. This clone has only a few counts. Its antigen is not known. The V gene lost 3 bases and the J gene lost 1 base, with 15 bases spanning the gap. The CDR3 has 16 residues. Germline-derived CDR1 and CDR2 are SGHAT and FQNNGV. The TCR was taken from a human donor with alopecia areata. The material sequenced was CD4+ T cells sorted from blood, taken at approximately week 50, from a patient treated with tofacitinib. V is TRBV11-2 and J is TRBJ2-5, with D possibly TRBD2 on 7 matching bases. The CDR3, as DNA: TGTGCCAGCAGCTTTTCGGGGGGCCTCATCCAAGAGACCCAGTACTTC. Translation: CASSFSGGLIQETQYF. Supplemented by reference TRBV11-2 and TRBJ2-5, the full variable domain reads EAGVAQSPRYKIIEKRQSVAFWCNPISGHATLYWYQQILGQGPKLLIQFQNNGVVDDSQLPKDRFSAERLKGVDSTLKIQPAKLEDSAVYLCASSFSGGLIQETQYFGPGTRLLVL.